These T cell receptor beta chains were read from a single sample in a study of control samples from healthy donors and cancer patients. TCRdb's copy holds only in-frame clones and misses some; the assay was immunoSEQ multiplex PCR. The table records 390,000 or so clones, about 93% of them present only once. Sequencing was carried out using PBMCs. The receptors stem from a man between 40 and 49 years old with head and neck cancer. CDR3s include the opening cysteine and the closing phenylalanine or tryptophan. The D gene is left open where the match is weak. A row's size may be missing; if present it is once, few, many or a size class.

d_gene	v_gene	abundance	j_gene	CDR3nt	CDR3aa
TRBD2	TRBV27	-	TRBJ2-7	TGTGCCAGCAGAGAAGCGGGACTAGCGGGTTACTACGAGCAGTACTTC	CASREAGLAGYYEQYF
-	TRBV12-5	-	TRBJ1-1	TGCGCTAGTGGTTTGTGGGAACTTGGACCTGGTTGGACCACTGAAGCTTTCTTT	CASGLWELGPGWTTEAFF
-	TRBV19	-	TRBJ1-1	TGTGCCAGTAGTATAGCCGGCACTGAAGCTTTCTTT	CASSIAGTEAFF
-	TRBV18	-	TRBJ2-1	TGTGCCAGCTCAACGGTTTTCTACAATGAGCAGTTCTTC	CASSTVFYNEQFF
-	TRBV28	-	TRBJ1-2	TGTGCCAGCAGCTTCGGGAGGGGCTCAAACTATGGCTACACCTTC	CASSFGRGSNYGYTF
TRBD1	TRBV6-5	once	TRBJ1-6	TGTGCCAGCAGCCGACAGGGGGCTTCAAATTCACCCCTCCACTTT	CASSRQGASNSPLHF
-	TRBV7-9	-	TRBJ1-2	TGTGCCAGCAGCACCGACCCCGGCACGCCCTATGGCTACACCTTC	CASSTDPGTPYGYTF
TRBD2	TRBV13	-	TRBJ2-7	TGTGCCAGCAGCTTAGAGACTAGCGGGGATAGGTACGAGCAGTACTTC	CASSLETSGDRYEQYF
TRBD1	TRBV12-3/TRBV12-4	-	TRBJ2-3	TGTGCCAGCAGAAGGGACAGGGGAGATACGCAGTATTTT	CASRRDRGDTQYF
TRBD2	TRBV13	-	TRBJ2-5	TGTGCCAGCAGCTTAACTAGCGGGGCCCAACAAGAGACCCAGTACTTC	CASSLTSGAQQETQYF
-	TRBV9	-	TRBJ1-5	TGTGCCAGCAGCGTAGAAGGGGATAGCAATCAGCCCCAGCATTTT	CASSVEGDSNQPQHF
-	TRBV5-6	-	TRBJ2-7	TGTGCCAGCAGCCTAGGCAGGGGCGAGCAGTACTTC	CASSLGRGEQYF
-	TRBV3-1/TRBV3-2	-	TRBJ1-4	TGTGCCAGCAGCCCCCCCCAGGGGTTTAATGAAAAACTGTTTTTT	CASSPPQGFNEKLFF
TRBD1	TRBV10-3	-	TRBJ2-2	TGTGCCATCAGACCCGGGACAGGGGGCACCGGGGAGCTGTTTTTT	CAIRPGTGGTGELFF
TRBD2	TRBV19	-	TRBJ2-5	TGTGCCAGTAGTACGGGGGGAGAGACCCAGTACTTC	CASSTGGETQYF
TRBD1	TRBV6-5	few	TRBJ2-5	TGTGCCAGCAGTTACCCGGGACAGAAAGAGACCCAGTACTTC	CASSYPGQKETQYF
TRBD2	TRBV28	-	TRBJ2-7	TGTGCCAGCGGTTCCTTAACCCCGGGCTATAGCGGGACCTACATATCCTACGAGCAGTACTTC	CASGSLTPGYSGTYISYEQYF
-	TRBV29-1	-	TRBJ2-7	TGCAGCGTTGGCGGCGGGACCTCCTACGAGCAGTACTTC	CSVGGGTSYEQYF